Presented here are 24 T cell receptor beta chains from one specimen sequenced in a study of OX40 agonist ivuxolimab in advanced cancers. The table came from immunoSEQ multiplex PCR; TCRdb's copy has only in-frame clones and leaves some out. The sample lists roughly 130,000 clones; around 93% were seen once. This material consisted of CD4+ or CD8+ T cells sorted from blood, taken in a trial of the OX40 agonist ivuxolimab. The origin of the receptors is an adult with an advanced solid tumor such as melanoma, head and neck, liver or kidney cancer.

V usage is TRBV5-1 and J usage is TRBJ1-2; TRBD1 matches 12 bases. The CDR3 length is 16 residues. V dropped 4 bases and J dropped 4; count of bases not matched to a gene: 8. The germline V gene has CDR1 SGHRS and CDR2 YFSETQ. The CDR3 sequence: CASSIGTGGVGYGYTF. The CDR3 DNA reads TGCGCCAGCAGCATCGGGACAGGGGGCGTCGGCTATGGCTACACCTTC.

The V call is TRBV9, the J call TRBJ2-2, with 7 bases aligning to TRBD2. J gave up 2 bases and V 7 bases, and 11 bases lay outside the gene matches. CDR1 and CDR2 (germline): SGDLS, YYNGEE. This CDR3 is 16 amino acids long. CDR3 in DNA: TGTGCCAGCCAAGGCGGGAGCGGATACAACACCGGGGAGCTGTTTTTT. As protein: CASQGGSGYNTGELFF. The variable domain in full, with the rest retrieved from reference TRBV9 and TRBJ2-2, is DSGVTQTPKHLITATGQRVTLRCSPRSGDLSVYWYQQSLDQGLQFLIQYYNGEERAKGNILERFSAQQFPDLHSELNLSSLELGDSALYFCASQGGSGYNTGELFFGEGSRLTVL.

The sample holds one count of this clone. This chain joins TRBV5-1 and TRBJ1-1, with TRBD1 as a possible D gene (5 bases). Germline loops: CDR1 SGHRS, CDR2 YFSETQ. V shed 5 bases and J shed 2 bases, with 10 bases lying between them. The CDR3 totals 13 residues. The CDR3, as DNA: TGCGCCAGCAGGATTGGGACCAACACTGAAGCTTTCTTT. This encodes CASRIGTNTEAFF.

This clone was picked up one time. This sequence joins TRBV18 and TRBJ1-2; D call uncertain. The CDR3 covers 13 residues. The ends were cut back, 0 bases at V and 4 bases at J, with 6 bases in the middle. The germline CDR1 and CDR2 sequences are KGHSH and LQKENI. The CDR3 nucleotides read TGTGCCAGCTCACCACCTGAAGTCTATGGCTACACCTTC. Translated, it gives CASSPPEVYGYTF.

This chain uses TRBV5-4 with TRBJ1-3; D is undetermined. V was cut by 1 base and J by 2 bases, with 10 bases left in between. Looked up from germline, CDR1 is SGHNT and CDR2 is YYREEE (reference sequence). The CDR3 runs 15 residues. As DNA, the CDR3 is TGTGCCAGCAGCTTGCGTGGGATGGCTGGAAACACCATATATTTT. This gives the protein CASSLRGMAGNTIYF.

This clone appeared a single time. The V call is TRBV19, the J call TRBJ2-7; 7 bases match TRBD1. V was pared by 3 bases and J by 3 bases, with 2 bases of the junction left unmatched. The CDR3 consists of 13 residues. Looked up from germline, CDR1 is LNHDA and CDR2 is SQIVND (reference sequence). Here the CDR3 reads CASSMGQRYEQYF. The CDR3 DNA follows: TGTGCCAGTAGTATGGGACAGCGCTACGAGCAGTACTTC.

The V and J genes are TRBV7-3 and TRBJ2-3; 9 bases agree with TRBD1. The CDR3 consists of 15 residues. The V gene end was trimmed by 5 bases and the J gene end by 3 bases; junction bases not matched to a gene: 6. Per the germline V gene, CDR1 is SGHTA and CDR2 is FQGTGA. The CDR3 sequence is CASSDPGTGTDTQYF. CDR3 bases: TGTGCCAGCAGCGATCCCGGGACAGGGACAGATACGCAGTATTTT.

The J gene is TRBJ2-1, the V gene TRBV4-2, with D possibly TRBD1 on 6 matching bases. In germline, CDR1 is LGHNA, CDR2 YNFKEQ. Trimming cost V 0 bases and J 4 bases, with 10 bases left between them. The CDR3 covers 15 residues. CDR3 bases: TGTGCCAGCAGCCAAGAGTCGGGACAATACAATGAGCAGTTCTTC. It encodes CASSQESGQYNEQFF.

This rearrangement joins TRBV5-1 to TRBJ2-3; the match to TRBD1 covers 10 bases. Losses at the gene ends were 4 bases for V and 4 bases for J; bases not matched to a gene: 9. CDR3 length equals 16 residues. Germline V CDR1 and CDR2: SGHRS, YFSETQ. CDR3 DNA sequence: TGCGCCAGCAGCAAACTGACAGGGGGCGGCGCAGATACGCAGTATTTT. Its translation is CASSKLTGGGADTQYF.

The chain employs TRBV19 and TRBJ1-5; 7 bases are a match to TRBD1. J lost 0 bases, V lost 7 bases, and 6 bases had no gene match. Germline CDR1 reads LNHDA; CDR2 reads SQIVND (reference sequence). The CDR3 sequence is 15 residues long. CDR3 in amino acids: CASNDRTGSNQPQHF. The CDR3 nucleotides are TGTGCCAGTAATGACCGGACAGGTAGCAATCAGCCCCAGCATTTT.

The genes are TRBV9 and TRBJ2-1; TRBD2 matches at 11 bases. The CDR3 contains 19 residues. The V and J ends lost 0 bases and 0 bases, in that order; junction bases with no gene match: 8. CDR1 is SGDLS, CDR2 YYNGEE, per germline. CDR3 region: CASSVGAGGLAASYNEQFF. Written as DNA, the CDR3 is TGTGCCAGCAGCGTAGGGGCGGGGGGACTAGCGGCCTCCTACAATGAGCAGTTCTTC.

The J gene is TRBJ1-5, the V gene TRBV28; 7 bases agree with TRBD1. In germline, CDR1 is MDHEN, CDR2 SYDVKM. CDR3 length: 14 amino acids. V was pared by 6 bases and J by 4 bases, with 6 bases of the junction left unmatched. The CDR3 protein is CASRLTGKNQPQHF. The CDR3 bases are TGTGCCAGCAGGCTGACAGGGAAAAATCAGCCCCAGCATTTT. Variable domain in full (rest from reference TRBV28 and TRBJ1-5): DVKVTQSSRYLVKRTGEKVFLECVQDMDHENMFWYRQDPGLGLRLIYFSYDVKMKEKGDIPEGYSVSREKKERFSLILESASTNQTSMYLCASRLTGKNQPQHFGDGTRLSIL.

The chain joins TRBV6-1 to TRBJ2-5; D assignment may be TRBD1 or TRBD2 (6 bases each). V gave up 4 bases and J gave up 2 bases, with 14 bases separating them. The length of the CDR3 is 15 residues. Germline CDR1 reads MNHNS; CDR2 reads SASEGT. CDR3 region: CASSGREGGQETQYF. CDR3 DNA: TGTGCCAGCAGTGGCCGCGAAGGGGGGCAAGAGACCCAGTACTTC.

The chain couples TRBV6-5 to TRBJ2-7; D not resolved. V gave up 0 bases and J gave up 1 base, with 7 bases separating them. From germline, CDR1 is MNHEY and CDR2 SVGAGI. This CDR3 is built from 14 residues. The DNA of the CDR3 is TGTGCCAGCAGTTACTCGAGCATTTCCTACGAGCAGTACTTC. It translates to CASSYSSISYEQYF.

The CDR3 DNA sequence: TGTGCCAGCAGCTTGGGGACAGGGCTTAACACCGGGGAGCTGTTTTTT. The encoded protein is CASSLGTGLNTGELFF. The rearrangement links TRBV5-6 to TRBJ2-2; 8 bases fit TRBD1. The junction had 3 bases not matched to a gene; V was cut back by 0 bases and J by 2 bases. CDR1 is SGHDT and CDR2 is YYEEEE in the germline V gene. CDR3 length equals 16 residues.

This CDR3 reads CASSLTTVNTEAFF. The CDR3 region has the DNA TGTGCCAGCAGTCTGACGACAGTAAACACTGAAGCTTTCTTT. The chain couples TRBV6-1 to TRBJ1-1; the D gene is possibly TRBD1 (5 bases). Trimming took off 5 bases at V and 2 bases at J, with 12 bases between the two ends. This CDR3 comprises 14 residues. Per the germline V gene, CDR1 is MNHNS and CDR2 is SASEGT.

J is TRBJ1-1 and V is TRBV19; 7 nucleotides line up with TRBD1. This CDR3 has 15 residues. The J segment lost 0 bases and the V segment lost 8 bases, leaving 9 bases of the junction unmatched. CDR1 is LNHDA, CDR2 SQIVND, per germline (reference sequence). DNA for the CDR3: TGTGCCAGTGCCCGGGACAGCGCGATGAACACTGAAGCTTTCTTT. It specifies CASARDSAMNTEAFF.

V usage is TRBV18 and J usage is TRBJ2-3; TRBD2 matches 13 bases. Germline values: CDR1 KGHSH, CDR2 LQKENI. This CDR3 is built from 16 residues. V was pared by 0 bases and J by 3 bases, with 0 bases of the junction left unmatched. The DNA for the CDR3 is TGTGCCAGCTCACCACCGGGACTAGCGGGAACAGATACGCAGTATTTT. Protein sequence: CASSPPGLAGTDTQYF.

The V gene is TRBV18, the J gene TRBJ2-3; D is uncertain. The V and J ends lost 3 bases and 0 bases respectively, with 7 bases between them. The CDR3 runs to 14 residues. The germline V gene encodes CDR1 KGHSH and CDR2 LQKENI. Here the CDR3 reads CASSPEQSTDTQYF. In DNA, the CDR3 is TGTGCCAGCTCACCGGAACAGAGCACAGATACGCAGTATTTT.

In regard to this clone: Its ends do not fully match the called genes, so a read error is possible. Other nucleotide sequences in the sample specify the same CDR3. The gene calls are TRBV15 and TRBJ2-2; D ambiguous. The CDR3 length is 15 residues. Germline CDR1 reads LNHNV; CDR2 reads YYDKDF (reference sequence). In nucleotides, the CDR3 is TGTGCCACTAGCAGAGATAAGGGATTGGCCGGGGAGCTGTTTTTT. This translates into CATSRDKGLAGELFF.

This chain connects TRBV7-9 to TRBJ2-1; TRBD2 agrees at 9 bases. CDR1 and CDR2 (germline): SEHNR, FQNEAQ (reference sequence). Trimming removed 0 bases from V and 8 bases from J; junction bases left unmatched: 8. This CDR3 has 16 amino acids. CDR3 residues: CASSLAAGGLSDEQFF. DNA for the CDR3: TGTGCCAGCAGCTTAGCGGCGGGAGGGCTATCAGATGAGCAGTTCTTC.

This chain links TRBV5-4 with TRBJ1-1; D ambiguous. Trimming stripped 0 bases from V and 1 base from J, with 10 bases between. This CDR3 has 15 amino acids. Germline values: CDR1 SGHNT, CDR2 YYREEE (reference sequence). The CDR3 DNA reads TGTGCCAGCAGCTTGGGTGGCAGCCCGAACACTGAAGCTTTCTTT. It translates to CASSLGGSPNTEAFF.

J is TRBJ1-4 and V is TRBV6-1, with 9 bases identical to TRBD1. Losses at the gene ends were 11 bases for V and 4 bases for J; bases not matched to a gene: 11. Germline values: CDR1 MNHNS, CDR2 SASEGT. This CDR3 comprises 15 residues. The CDR3 spells CAGIRTGGINEKLFF. The CDR3, as DNA: TGTGCCGGCATTCGTACAGGGGGCATTAATGAAAAACTGTTTTTT.

The chain employs TRBV18 and TRBJ1-4, with D tentatively TRBD1 (5 bases). Germline lookup yields CDR1 KGHSH and CDR2 LQKENI. This CDR3 has 14 amino acids. V was shortened by 3 bases and J by 4 bases, with 9 bases between the two germline ends. CDR3 sequence (DNA): TGTGCCAGCTCACCCGGGGGAAATAATGAAAAACTGTTTTTT. Encoded protein: CASSPGGNNEKLFF.